This T cell receptor (beta chain) was retrieved from a study of blood T cell repertoires in COVID-19. As for the study in general: The origin of the acute and convalescent COVID-19 samples was the United States, Italy and Spain. T cells, B-cell-depleted T cells, or PBMCs supplied cDNA or gDNA.

The CDR3 has 15 amino acids. Germline CDR1 reads LGHDT; CDR2 reads YNNKEL (reference sequence). V was trimmed by 1 base and J by 2 bases, leaving 9 bases between them. TCRdb's table, derived via immunoSEQ multiplex PCR, lists solely in-frame clones and lacks some. This table holds some 320,000 clones, about 89% found once. Input material: peripheral blood. The clonotype comes from a woman aged 50 to 65 who had recovered from COVID-19. The V call is TRBV3-1 (or the pseudogene TRBV3-2), the J call TRBJ1-3; D remains unclear. The CDR3, as DNA: TGTGCCAGCAGCCAAGCGTGGAGCACTGGAAACACCATATATTTT. The encoded protein is CASSQAWSTGNTIYF.